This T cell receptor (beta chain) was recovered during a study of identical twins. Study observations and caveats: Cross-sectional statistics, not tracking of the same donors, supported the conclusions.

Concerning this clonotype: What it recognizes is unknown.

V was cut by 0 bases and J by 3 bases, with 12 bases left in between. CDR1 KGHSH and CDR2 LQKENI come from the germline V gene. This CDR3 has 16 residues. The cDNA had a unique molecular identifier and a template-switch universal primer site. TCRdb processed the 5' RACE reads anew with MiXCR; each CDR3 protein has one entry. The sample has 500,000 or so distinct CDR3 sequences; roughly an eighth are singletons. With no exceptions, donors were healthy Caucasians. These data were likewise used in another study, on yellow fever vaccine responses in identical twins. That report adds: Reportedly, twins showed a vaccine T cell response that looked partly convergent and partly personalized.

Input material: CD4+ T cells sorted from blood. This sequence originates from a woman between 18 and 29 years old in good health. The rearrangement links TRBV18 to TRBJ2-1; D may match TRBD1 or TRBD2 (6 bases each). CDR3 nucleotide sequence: TGTGCCAGCTCACCACCCCGAAGGGGGGACTACAATGAGCAGTTCTTC. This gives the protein CASSPPRRGDYNEQFF.